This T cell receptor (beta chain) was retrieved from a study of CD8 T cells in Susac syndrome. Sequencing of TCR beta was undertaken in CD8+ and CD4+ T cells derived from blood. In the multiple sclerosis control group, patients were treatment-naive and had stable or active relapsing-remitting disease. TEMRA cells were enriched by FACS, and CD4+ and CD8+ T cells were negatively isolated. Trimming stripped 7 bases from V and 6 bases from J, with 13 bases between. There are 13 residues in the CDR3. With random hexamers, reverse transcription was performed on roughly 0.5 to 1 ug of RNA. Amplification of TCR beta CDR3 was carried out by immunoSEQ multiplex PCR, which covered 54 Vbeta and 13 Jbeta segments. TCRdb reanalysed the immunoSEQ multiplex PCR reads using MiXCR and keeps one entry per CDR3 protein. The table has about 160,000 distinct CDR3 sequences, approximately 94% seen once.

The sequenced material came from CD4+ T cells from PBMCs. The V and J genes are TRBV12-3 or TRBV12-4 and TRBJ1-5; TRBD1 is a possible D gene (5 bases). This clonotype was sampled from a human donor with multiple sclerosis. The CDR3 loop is CASTLGGVQPQHF. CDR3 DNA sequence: TGTGCCAGCACTTTGGGGGGGGTTCAGCCCCAGCATTTT.